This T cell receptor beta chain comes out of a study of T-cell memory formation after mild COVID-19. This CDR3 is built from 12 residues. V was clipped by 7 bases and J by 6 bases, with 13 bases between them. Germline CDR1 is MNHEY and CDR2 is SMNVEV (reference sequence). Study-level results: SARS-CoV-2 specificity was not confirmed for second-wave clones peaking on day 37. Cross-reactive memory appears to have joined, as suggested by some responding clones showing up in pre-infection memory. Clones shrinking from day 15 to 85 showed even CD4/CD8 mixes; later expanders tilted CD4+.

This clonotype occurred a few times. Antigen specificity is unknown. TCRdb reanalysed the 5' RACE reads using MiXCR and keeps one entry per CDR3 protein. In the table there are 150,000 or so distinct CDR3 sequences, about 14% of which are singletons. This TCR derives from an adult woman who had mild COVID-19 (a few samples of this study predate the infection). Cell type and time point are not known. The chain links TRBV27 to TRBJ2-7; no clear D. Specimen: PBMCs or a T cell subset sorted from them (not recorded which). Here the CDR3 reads CASTGPVSEQYF. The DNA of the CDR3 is TGTGCCAGCACAGGACCCGTCTCCGAGCAGTACTTC.